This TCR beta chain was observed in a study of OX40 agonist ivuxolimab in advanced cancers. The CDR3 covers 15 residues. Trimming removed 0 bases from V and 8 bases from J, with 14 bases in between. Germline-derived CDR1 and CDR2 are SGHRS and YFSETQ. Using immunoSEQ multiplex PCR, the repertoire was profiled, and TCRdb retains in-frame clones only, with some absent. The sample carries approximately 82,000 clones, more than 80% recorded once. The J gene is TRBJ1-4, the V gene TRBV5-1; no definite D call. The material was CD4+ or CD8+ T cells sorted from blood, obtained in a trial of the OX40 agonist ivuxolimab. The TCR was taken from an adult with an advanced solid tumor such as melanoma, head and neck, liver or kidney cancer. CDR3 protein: CASSLVLNSREKLFF. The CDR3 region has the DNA TGCGCCAGCAGCTTGGTGCTCAACTCACGGGAAAAACTGTTTTTT.